Listed here are 18 T cell receptor beta chains from one sample, sequenced in a study of blood T cell repertoires in COVID-19. Clones were sequenced by immunoSEQ multiplex PCR, and TCRdb holds only the in-frame ones, with some missing. The data show approximately 240,000 clones, with 84% seen just once and less than 4.5% held by the top ten. The sequenced material came from peripheral blood. The source of these receptors is a man aged 50 to 59 with acute or convalescent COVID-19.

This sequence joins TRBV19 and TRBJ2-2, with TRBD1 matching 11 bases. The V segment lost 5 bases and the J segment 7 bases; nucleotides outside the gene matches: 9. The CDR3 consists of 16 residues. Per germline, CDR1 LNHDA and CDR2 SQIVND (reference sequence). The CDR3 sequence: CASSARDRGWVGELFF. DNA for the CDR3: TGTGCCAGTAGTGCCCGGGACAGGGGGTGGGTCGGGGAGCTGTTTTTT.

V and J are TRBV3-1 (or the pseudogene TRBV3-2) and TRBJ2-2, with 9 nucleotides matching TRBD2. Germline V gene lookup returns CDR1 LGHDT and CDR2 YNNKEL (reference sequence). The length of the CDR3 is 20 residues. After removal of 4 bases from V and 5 bases from J, the junction contained 20 bases not matched to a gene. The CDR3 spells CASSRAGGAGGLLMTGELFF. The CDR3 DNA reads TGTGCCAGCAGCCGGGCGGGGGGAGCGGGAGGCCTCCTAATGACCGGGGAGCTGTTTTTT.

In DNA, the CDR3 is TGCAGCGTTGAGGCGGGACAGACCTACGAGCAGTACTTC. This sequence encodes CSVEAGQTYEQYF. The chain couples TRBV29-1 to TRBJ2-7, with D tentatively TRBD1 (7 bases). Germline loops: CDR1 SQVTM, CDR2 ANQGSEA. Trimming pared 3 bases from V and 2 bases from J, leaving 11 bases between. This CDR3 is built from 13 residues.

This clone was seen just once. The chain has TRBV15 and TRBJ2-7, with D tentatively TRBD2 (5 bases). V was shortened by 1 base and J by 4 bases, with 11 bases between the two germline ends. The germline V gene has CDR1 LNHNV and CDR2 YYDKDF (reference sequence). The CDR3 is made up of 14 amino acids. CDR3 bases: TGTGCCACCAGCAGAGGAGGGTCACGGTACGAGCAGTACTTC. Translating gives CATSRGGSRYEQYF.

V and J are TRBV7-9 and TRBJ2-4; D is possibly TRBD2 (6 bases). This CDR3 comprises 18 residues. The germline V gene encodes CDR1 SEHNR and CDR2 FQNEAQ (reference sequence). V lost 1 base, J lost 3 bases, and 19 bases lay in between. CDR3 loop: CASSLGGETGNSKNIQYF. The CDR3 coding sequence is TGTGCCAGCAGCTTAGGGGGGGAGACTGGTAATAGCAAAAACATTCAGTACTTC.

J is TRBJ2-1 and V is TRBV4-2; 9 bases agree with TRBD2. The germline V gene encodes CDR1 LGHNA and CDR2 YNFKEQ. V lost 1 base and J lost 4; bases outside the gene matches: 5. CDR3 size: 16 residues. This CDR3 reads CASSQVMTSGYNEQFF. The DNA for the CDR3 is TGTGCCAGCAGCCAAGTAATGACTAGCGGTTACAATGAGCAGTTCTTC.

The V gene is TRBV6-1, the J gene TRBJ1-6; D remains ambiguous. The germline V gene has CDR1 MNHNS and CDR2 SASEGT. The CDR3 contains 14 residues. V gave up 2 bases and J gave up 8 bases, with 10 bases separating them. The DNA for the CDR3 is TGTGCCAGCAGTGAAAGGAGACTCTATTCACCCCTCCACTTT. Protein: CASSERRLYSPLHF.

The chain links TRBV6-5 to TRBJ2-3, with 7 bases aligning to TRBD1. This CDR3 is 15 amino acids long. The V and J ends lost 6 bases and 5 bases, in that order; junction bases with no gene match: 11. Germline V gives CDR1 MNHEY, CDR2 SVGAGI. The CDR3 reads CASRRQGVRGDTQYF. The CDR3 bases are TGTGCCAGCAGGAGACAGGGTGTAAGAGGAGATACGCAGTATTTT.

This rearrangement joins TRBV7-3 to TRBJ2-1; possibly TRBD2 for D (5 bases). V lost 1 base to trimming and J lost 10 bases, with 20 bases between them. This CDR3 comprises 16 residues. Germline CDR1 and CDR2: SGHTA and FQGTGA. The CDR3 sequence: CASSLNPATIGGEQFF. In DNA, the CDR3 is TGTGCCAGCAGCTTAAACCCAGCAACTATAGGAGGCGAGCAGTTCTTC. Full variable domain (outside the CDR3, taken from reference TRBV7-3 and TRBJ2-1): GAGVSQTPSNKVTEKGKYVELRCDPISGHTALYWYRQSLGQGPEFLIYFQGTGAADDSGLPNDRFFAVRPEGSVSTLKIQRTERGDSAVYLCASSLNPATIGGEQFFGPGTRLTVL.

J is TRBJ1-2 and V is TRBV3-1 (or the pseudogene TRBV3-2); D is ambiguous. CDR1 is LGHDT and CDR2 is YNNKEL in the germline V gene (reference sequence). The germline V and J ends were trimmed by 3 bases and 0 bases, with 17 bases remaining between them. This CDR3 is 17 amino acids long. The CDR3 coding sequence is TGTGCCAGCAGCCACCTAGGCCGAGCAGCTTCTAACTATGGCTACACCTTC. It translates to CASSHLGRAASNYGYTF.

The chain employs TRBV28 and TRBJ2-1; D call uncertain. V lost 7 bases and J lost 0, with 13 bases in between. The germline CDR1 and CDR2 sequences are MDHEN and SYDVKM. The CDR3 consists of 15 residues. The CDR3 bases are TGTGCCAGCACGTTCAGCCGGAGCTCCTACAATGAGCAGTTCTTC. As protein: CASTFSRSSYNEQFF.

The chain couples TRBV10-3 to TRBJ1-2; D is unclear. The CDR3 totals 16 residues. Trimming took off 0 bases at V and 2 bases at J, with 13 bases between the two ends. CDR1 is ENHRY and CDR2 is SYGVKD in the germline V gene. The CDR3 sequence: CAISESSEGRNYGYTF. The CDR3 DNA reads as TGTGCCATCAGTGAGTCTTCGGAGGGCAGAAACTATGGCTACACCTTC.

This clone was seen once. Other DNA sequences within the sample encode an identical CDR3. V usage is TRBV6-5 and J usage is TRBJ2-7, with 13 nucleotides matching TRBD2. The germline V gene encodes CDR1 MNHEY and CDR2 SVGAGI. J was trimmed by 2 bases and V by 2 bases; bases with no gene match: 0. The CDR3 length is 15 residues. The CDR3 coding sequence is TGTGCCAGCAGTTACGGGACTAGCGGGACCTACGAGCAGTACTTC. Its protein product is CASSYGTSGTYEQYF.

This clone was seen once. The chain carries TRBV7-9 and TRBJ1-1; the D is unclear. CDR3 length equals 12 residues. The ends were cut back, 3 bases at V and 4 bases at J, with 6 bases in the middle. Germline V gene sequence: CDR1 SEHNR, CDR2 FQNEAQ (reference sequence). The CDR3 spells CASSFGSTEAFF. The CDR3 DNA follows: TGTGCCAGCAGCTTTGGCAGCACTGAAGCTTTCTTT.

This chain connects TRBV6-5 to TRBJ1-2; the D gene is possibly TRBD1 (6 bases). The CDR3 contains 14 residues. In germline, CDR1 is MNHEY, CDR2 SVGAGI. Trimming removed 6 bases at V and 6 bases at J, with 17 bases between. CDR3 in amino acids: CASRPQGLEDGYTF. Written as DNA, the CDR3 is TGTGCCAGCAGACCCCAGGGGCTTGAGGATGGCTACACCTTC.

V gene TRBV18 combines with J gene TRBJ2-7; 7 bases agree with TRBD1. V shed 4 bases, J shed 3 bases, and the junction held 6 bases outside the gene matches. Germline V gives CDR1 KGHSH, CDR2 LQKENI. The CDR3 runs to 14 residues. The CDR3 DNA reads as TGTGCCAGCTCACTATCCGGGACAGTCTACGAGCAGTACTTC. This sequence encodes CASSLSGTVYEQYF. The full variable domain, in which reference TRBV18 and TRBJ2-7 provide the parts outside the CDR3, is NAGVMQNPRHLVRRRGQEARLRCSPMKGHSHVYWYRQLPEEGLKFMVYLQKENIIDESGMPKERFSAEFPKEGPSILRIQQVVRGDSAAYFCASSLSGTVYEQYFGPGTRLTVT.

The chain employs TRBV13 and TRBJ2-1; maybe TRBD1 (6 bases). The CDR3 has 13 amino acids. Trimming shortened V by 5 bases and J by 4 bases, and 9 bases separated the two germline ends. Germline CDR1 reads PRHDT; CDR2 reads FYEKMQ (reference sequence). The CDR3 DNA is TGTGCCAGCAGCCAACAGGGTTACAATGAGCAGTTCTTC. It is translated as CASSQQGYNEQFF. The full variable domain, with the rest looked up from reference TRBV13 and TRBJ2-1, is AAGVIQSPRHLIKEKRETATLKCYPIPRHDTVYWYQQGPGQDPQFLISFYEKMQSDKGSIPDRFSAQQFSDYHSELNMSSLELGDSALYFCASSQQGYNEQFFGPGTRLTVL.

The genes are TRBV19 and TRBJ1-5, with 8 positions matching TRBD1. Germline CDR1 and CDR2: LNHDA and SQIVND (reference sequence). This CDR3 comprises 16 residues. Unmatched junction bases numbered 10, after V lost 2 bases and J lost 7 bases. This CDR3 is CASSITRQGARQPQHF. For the CDR3, the DNA is TGTGCCAGTAGTATAACGAGGCAGGGGGCGAGACAGCCCCAGCATTTT.